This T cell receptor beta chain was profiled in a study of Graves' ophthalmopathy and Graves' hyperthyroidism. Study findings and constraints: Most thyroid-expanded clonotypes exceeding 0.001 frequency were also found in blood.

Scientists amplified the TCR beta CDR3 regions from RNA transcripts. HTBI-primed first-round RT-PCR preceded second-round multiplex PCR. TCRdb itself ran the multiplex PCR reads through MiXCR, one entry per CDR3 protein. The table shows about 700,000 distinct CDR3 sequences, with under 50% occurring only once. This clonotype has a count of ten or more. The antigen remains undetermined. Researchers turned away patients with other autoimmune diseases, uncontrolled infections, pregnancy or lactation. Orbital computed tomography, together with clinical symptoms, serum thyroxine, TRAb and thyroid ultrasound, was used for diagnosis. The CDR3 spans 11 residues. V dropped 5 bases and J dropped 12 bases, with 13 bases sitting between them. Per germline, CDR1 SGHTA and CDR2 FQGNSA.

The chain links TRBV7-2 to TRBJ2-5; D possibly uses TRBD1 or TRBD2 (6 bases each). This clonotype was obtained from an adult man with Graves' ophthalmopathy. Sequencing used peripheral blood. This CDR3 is CASSNRDSEYF. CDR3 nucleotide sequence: TGTGCCAGCAGCAACAGGGACTCAGAGTACTTC.